The 8 T cell receptor beta chains below were found in one sample sequenced in a study of ipilimumab plus nivolumab after autologous stem cell transplantation. Data came from immunoSEQ multiplex PCR; TCRdb stores just in-frame clones and leaves some out. The sample records 20,000 to 25,000 clones, over 65% being singletons. Sequenced material: PBMCs, taken in a trial of ipilimumab plus nivolumab as post-transplant consolidation. These receptors were collected from a male donor with diffuse large B-cell lymphoma.

This clone was observed a few times. The CDR3 reads CASSFNGELFF. CDR3 nucleotides: TGTGCCAGCAGCTTTAACGGGGAGCTGTTTTTT. J is TRBJ2-2 and V is TRBV7-3; D remains unclear. This CDR3 region has 11 residues. Looked up from germline, CDR1 is SGHTA and CDR2 is FQGTGA. V lost 3 bases to trimming and J lost 7 bases, with 3 bases between them.

Regarding this clone: Its ends do not fully match the called genes, so a read error is possible. V usage is TRBV28 and J usage is TRBJ1-1, with D uncertain. CDR1 is MDHEN, CDR2 SYDVKM, per germline. This CDR3 is built from 16 residues. CDR3 residues: CASRPPLGILNTKAFF. The CDR3 coding sequence is TGTGCCAGCAGGCCCCCGCTAGGGATCCTGAACACTAAAGCTTTCTTT.

The chain carries TRBV5-1 and TRBJ2-2, with D unresolved. Per germline, CDR1 SGHRS and CDR2 YFSETQ. V was cut by 1 base and J by 6 bases, with 19 bases left in between. CDR3 length: 17 residues. The CDR3 spells CASSLYEASISPGELFF. The CDR3 DNA follows: TGCGCCAGCAGCTTGTACGAGGCTAGTATTTCCCCCGGGGAGCTGTTTTTT.

The genes are TRBV5-1 and TRBJ2-7; D is unresolved. The CDR3 totals 13 residues. Looked up from germline, CDR1 is SGHRS and CDR2 is YFSETQ. The ends were cut back, 3 bases at V and 0 bases at J, with 7 bases in the middle. CDR3 sequence reads: CASSSTSSYEQYF. The CDR3 region has the DNA TGCGCCAGCAGCTCGACGAGCTCCTACGAGCAGTACTTC.

This clone is categorized as medium-sized. The genes are TRBV2 and TRBJ2-4; the D gene is possibly TRBD1 (5 bases). Trimming stripped 3 bases from V and 3 bases from J, with 9 bases between. The CDR3 sequence is 14 residues long. Germline loops: CDR1 SNHLY, CDR2 FYNNEI. The CDR3 DNA follows: TGTGCCAGCAGTGAGTCAGGGTACAAAAACATTCAGTACTTC. Its translation: CASSESGYKNIQYF.

The CDR3 DNA follows: TGTGCCAGTACATGGGGGTGGGCCGGGGAGCTGTTTTTT. This codes for CASTWGWAGELFF. This rearrangement joins TRBV19 to TRBJ2-2; D tentatively reads TRBD1 or TRBD2 (5 bases each). This CDR3 is built from 13 residues. V lost 7 bases, J lost 6 bases, and 12 bases lay in between. Germline CDR1 reads LNHDA; CDR2 reads SQIVND (reference sequence).

J is TRBJ1-6 and V is TRBV27; possibly TRBD1 for D (5 bases). The CDR3 loop spans 13 amino acids. Trimming cost V 3 bases and J 8 bases, with 8 bases left between them. CDR1 and CDR2 from the germline V gene are MNHEY and SMNVEV (reference sequence). The CDR3 DNA is TGTGCCAGCAGTTTTGGGGGGGATTCACCCCTCCACTTT. It translates to CASSFGGDSPLHF.

This chain uses TRBV19 with TRBJ2-1; 9 bases fit TRBD2. The CDR3 is 17 amino acids. Germline V gives CDR1 LNHDA, CDR2 SQIVND (reference sequence). V shed 7 bases and J 1 base; nucleotides not matched to a gene: 11. CDR3 amino acids: CASTDSGSSWSYNEQFF. The CDR3 DNA reads as TGTGCCAGTACGGATAGCGGGAGCTCCTGGTCCTACAATGAGCAGTTCTTC.